What follows is one T cell receptor (beta chain) and its context. Its antigen is unknown. This CDR3 comprises 14 residues. The V end lost 5 bases, the J end lost 3 bases, and 12 bases lay between the germline ends. Germline CDR1 is SGHTA and CDR2 is FQGNSA. The data were obtained in a study of shared clonotypes between healthy human individuals. Study-wide points: The study found 4.5% to 6% of naive CD4 clonotypes shared across a handful of donors. Only blood was sampled, and tissue TCR repertoires likely differ from blood ones. An expected dependence of interdonor clonotype sharing on sequencing depth was noted.

The test was conducted at deep level. The data were produced by immunoSEQ multiplex PCR, yet TCRdb's version contains in-frame clones alone and is incomplete. The table lists millions of clones, over 85% of them singletons. Sequencing was done on a sample of naive CD4+ T cells sorted from blood. Described subset: CD45RA+ positively selected. The rearrangement links TRBV7-2 to TRBJ2-3; D is unclear. This sequence originates from a man younger than 35 in good health. CDR3 in amino acids: CASSQAHGTDTQYF. CDR3 sequence (DNA): TGTGCCAGCAGCCAGGCCCATGGTACAGATACGCAGTATTTT.